This passage covers 20 T cell receptor beta chains from one sample sequenced in a study of blood T cell repertoires in COVID-19. Profiled with immunoSEQ multiplex PCR; TCRdb holds only in-frame clones, not every one. Of roughly 39,000 clones in the sample, about 85% were seen once. Sequenced sample: peripheral blood. The source is a man in his sixties with acute or convalescent COVID-19.

The chain joins TRBV10-2 to TRBJ2-7, with a weak D call TRBD1 (6 bases). Trimming took 3 bases from V and 3 from J, leaving 12 bases between them. Germline V lookup: CDR1 WSHSY, CDR2 SAAADI. The CDR3 is 14 residues long. The CDR3 region is CASSDWTVDYEQYF. The CDR3 coding sequence is TGCGCCAGCAGTGACTGGACAGTCGACTACGAGCAGTACTTC.

This chain connects TRBV19 to TRBJ2-5, with TRBD1 identical over 9 bases. The V segment lost 4 bases and the J segment 5 bases; nucleotides outside the gene matches: 5. CDR3 length: 14 amino acids. CDR1 is LNHDA and CDR2 is SQIVND in the germline V gene (reference sequence). The CDR3 region has the DNA TGTGCCAGTAGTAAGACAGGGGGTGAGGAGACCCAGTACTTC. Translating gives CASSKTGGEETQYF.

The chain carries TRBV5-1 and TRBJ2-5; 13 nucleotides agree with TRBD2. CDR1 and CDR2 (germline): SGHRS, YFSETQ. This CDR3 spans 17 amino acids. J lost 9 bases, V lost 0 bases, and 11 bases had no gene match. The CDR3 loop is CASSLVTSGRAPVAQYF. CDR3 nucleotides: TGCGCCAGCAGCTTGGTAACTAGCGGGAGGGCCCCCGTGGCCCAGTACTTC.

The J gene is TRBJ1-2, the V gene TRBV19, with 10 bases that match TRBD1. This CDR3 has 17 residues. Germline CDR1 LNHDA, CDR2 SQIVND (reference sequence). V was clipped by 3 bases and J by 7 bases; unmatched bases: 14. The CDR3 bases are TGTGCCAGTAGTATGATGGTTCCGGGACAGGGGATGGGTGGCTACACCTTC. It is translated as CASSMMVPGQGMGGYTF.

This chain links TRBV5-1 with TRBJ2-2, with D tentatively TRBD2 (6 bases). With 0 bases removed from V and 6 bases from J, the gap between germline ends came to 12 bases. The CDR3 extends over 15 amino acids. Germline lookup yields CDR1 SGHRS and CDR2 YFSETQ. CDR3 amino acids: CASSLAGVRAGELFF. CDR3 nucleotides: TGCGCCAGCAGCTTGGCGGGGGTACGCGCCGGGGAGCTGTTTTTT.

This chain connects TRBV19 to TRBJ1-2, with D perhaps TRBD1 (5 bases). CDR3 length equals 13 residues. Trimming took 9 bases from V and 1 from J, leaving 12 bases between them. Germline lookup yields CDR1 LNHDA and CDR2 SQIVND (reference sequence). Written as DNA, the CDR3 is TGTGCCAGCACAGGTGGGGTTAACTATGGCTACACCTTC. It specifies CASTGGVNYGYTF. The full variable domain, completed using reference TRBV19 and TRBJ1-2, is DGGITQSPKYLFRKEGQNVTLSCEQNLNHDAMYWYRQDPGQGLRLIYYSQIVNDFQKGDIAEGYSVSREKKESFPLTVTSAQKNPTAFYLCASTGGVNYGYTFGSGTRLTVV.

In its sample, this clone was seen once. V usage is TRBV4-1 and J usage is TRBJ1-2; D is uncertain. With 0 bases removed from V and 4 bases from J, the gap between germline ends came to 6 bases. CDR1 is MGHRA, CDR2 YSYEKL, per germline. There are 13 residues in the CDR3. In DNA form, the CDR3 reads TGCGCCAGCAGCCAAGAATGGCCCTATGGCTACACCTTC. Translating it yields CASSQEWPYGYTF.

The V call is TRBV7-2, the J call TRBJ2-1; D possibly corresponds to TRBD1 (5 bases). Germline V gene lookup returns CDR1 SGHTA and CDR2 FQGNSA. V lost 6 bases and J lost 7, with 22 bases in between. The CDR3 runs to 16 residues. The CDR3 reads CASRRLAGAINNEQFF. The CDR3 DNA reads TGTGCCAGCAGGAGGCTCGCTGGGGCGATTAATAATGAGCAGTTCTTC.

The chain couples TRBV10-3 to TRBJ2-7; the match to TRBD2 covers 11 bases. Germline loops: CDR1 ENHRY, CDR2 SYGVKD. Losses at the gene ends were 2 bases for V and 0 bases for J; bases not matched to a gene: 3. The CDR3 is 16 residues long. The chain's CDR3 is CAISETTSGASYEQYF. The CDR3 nucleotides read TGTGCCATCAGTGAGACGACTAGCGGGGCCTCCTACGAGCAGTACTTC.

The V call is TRBV7-8, the J call TRBJ1-3; D call uncertain. The germline V gene has CDR1 SGHVS and CDR2 FQNEAQ. V was trimmed by 5 bases and J by 4 bases, leaving 12 bases between them. This CDR3 contains 14 residues. As DNA, the CDR3 is TGTGCCAGCAGCACGGGAGGGAGAGGAAACACCATATATTTT. Its translation is CASSTGGRGNTIYF.

This chain links TRBV27 with TRBJ1-1; 7 bases fit TRBD1. CDR1 is MNHEY, CDR2 SMNVEV, per germline (reference sequence). V shed 3 bases, J shed 13 bases, and the junction held 8 bases outside the gene matches. The CDR3 sequence is 12 residues long. CDR3 protein: CASSFQGTAVFF. The DNA of the CDR3 is TGTGCCAGCAGTTTTCAAGGGACAGCGGTTTTCTTT.

The chain links TRBV27 to TRBJ2-2; tentative D call: TRBD1 (5 bases). The germline V gene has CDR1 MNHEY and CDR2 SMNVEV (reference sequence). Trimming cost V 3 bases and J 1 base, with 6 bases left between them. The CDR3 is 14 residues long. The CDR3 region is CASSFRENTGELFF. The DNA for the CDR3 is TGTGCCAGCAGTTTCAGGGAGAACACCGGGGAGCTGTTTTTT.

The V gene is TRBV30, the J gene TRBJ2-1; a weak D match, TRBD2 (7 bases). The CDR3 is made up of 13 amino acids. Trimming stripped 0 bases from V and 9 bases from J, with 12 bases between. The germline V gene encodes CDR1 GTSNPN and CDR2 SVGIG (reference sequence). CDR3 in DNA: TGTGCCTGGAGTGTCCGGGGGGCCCTTGAGCAGTTCTTC. Protein sequence: CAWSVRGALEQFF.

The V call is TRBV2, the J call TRBJ1-5, with a possible D match to TRBD1 (6 bases). Trimming pared 7 bases from V and 7 bases from J, leaving 14 bases between. In germline, CDR1 is SNHLY, CDR2 FYNNEI. The CDR3 contains 13 residues. The CDR3 nucleotides read TGTGCCAGCAATCTACAGGGTGAACAGCCCCAGCATTTT. Translating it yields CASNLQGEQPQHF. Looking up the rest from reference TRBV2 and TRBJ1-5 gives the full variable domain: EPEVTQTPSHQVTQMGQEVILRCVPISNHLYFYWYRQILGQKVEFLVSFYNNEISEKSEIFDDQFSVERPDGSNFTLKIRSTKLEDSAMYFCASNLQGEQPQHFGDGTRLSIL.

This chain uses TRBV6-6 with TRBJ1-6; D not resolved. Per germline, CDR1 MNHNY and CDR2 SVGAGI (reference sequence). The CDR3 is 16 amino acids. Trimming shortened V by 8 bases and J by 7 bases, and 21 bases separated the two germline ends. The CDR3 region has the DNA TGTGCCAGCGGCAGGAATCGAAGGGAGGGAAATTCACCCCTCCACTTT. Translating it yields CASGRNRREGNSPLHF.

This clone has only a few counts. This chain uses TRBV29-1 with TRBJ2-1; 11 bases are shared with TRBD2. Losses at the gene ends were 6 bases for V and 7 bases for J; bases not matched to a gene: 11. From germline, CDR1 is SQVTM and CDR2 ANQGSEA. The CDR3 consists of 15 residues. Here the CDR3 reads CSVVTGTSGINEQFF. The DNA for the CDR3 is TGCAGCGTCGTTACCGGGACTAGCGGTATTAATGAGCAGTTCTTC.

V and J are TRBV19 and TRBJ1-2, with D maybe TRBD1 (5 bases). V gave up 1 base and J gave up 4 bases, with 13 bases separating them. Germline CDR1 is LNHDA and CDR2 is SQIVND (reference sequence). CDR3 length: 15 amino acids. The CDR3 here is CASSIVRRGTYGYTF. The CDR3 region has the DNA TGTGCCAGTAGTATAGTGAGGAGGGGCACCTATGGCTACACCTTC.

This clone was detected only once. The CDR3 sequence is CASSLGAELEAFF. The DNA of the CDR3 is TGTGCCAGCTCCCTGGGGGCAGAACTTGAAGCTTTCTTT. The chain combines TRBV18 with TRBJ1-1; tentative D call: TRBD1 (6 bases). V was trimmed by 6 bases and J by 7 bases, leaving 15 bases between them. Germline-derived CDR1 and CDR2 are KGHSH and LQKENI. This CDR3 has 13 amino acids.

The V gene is TRBV18, the J gene TRBJ2-1; TRBD2 aligns across 9 bases. Looked up from germline, CDR1 is KGHSH and CDR2 is LQKENI. The CDR3 runs 17 residues. V trimming: 3 bases; J trimming: 7 bases; junction bases outside the gene matches: 13. The CDR3: CASSPPGGAGGRNEQFF. DNA for the CDR3: TGTGCCAGCTCACCCCCCGGGGGCGCGGGAGGGAGGAATGAGCAGTTCTTC.

This clone was seen once. The rearrangement uses TRBV12-5 and TRBJ1-2, with no clear D. Trimming stripped 0 bases from V and 3 bases from J, with 20 bases between. Germline V CDR1 and CDR2: LGHNT, FRNRAP. The CDR3 is 18 residues long. The DNA for the CDR3 is TGTGCTAGTGGTTTGGTACTATACCAGGAGGAGAGCGACTATGGCTACACCTTC. It is translated as CASGLVLYQEESDYGYTF.